This TCR beta chain stems from a study of Tregs in tolerant kidney transplant recipients. For the study at large: Recipients received nonmyeloablative bone marrow transplants from related graft donors, with transient mixed chimerism. General study results and limits: Biological reproducibility was not directly addressed in this study.

In regard to this clone: Its antigen is still unknown.

TCRdb's copy holds only in-frame clones and misses some; the assay was immunoSEQ multiplex PCR. The table records approximately 99,000 clones, 85% to 90% of them present only once. CD4+CD25+CD127- Tregs, CD4+CD25- non-Tregs, CD4 and CD8 cells were sorted. Trimming removed 1 base from V and 1 base from J; junction bases left unmatched: 9. The CDR3 is 17 residues long. Germline lookup yields CDR1 SGHAT and CDR2 FQNNGV. The gene calls are TRBV11-2 and TRBJ2-7, with 8 bases fitting TRBD2. Sequenced material: CD4+ T cells from blood, taken before the transplant. This receptor was taken from a human donor who received a combined kidney and bone marrow transplant. CDR3 protein: CASSLVFSGRASYEQYF. As DNA, the CDR3 is TGTGCCAGCAGCTTAGTTTTTTCCGGGAGGGCATCCTACGAGCAGTACTTC.